This TCR beta chain was sequenced for a study of blood T cell repertoires in COVID-19. The CDR3 extends over 16 amino acids. V shed 3 bases and J shed 5 bases, with 19 bases lying between them. Germline CDR1 reads LGHNA; CDR2 reads YNFKEQ. Libraries were prepared by immunoSEQ multiplex PCR; TCRdb keeps only in-frame clonotypes and omits some of them. The sample has around 100,000 clones, approximately 88% seen once; the top ten hold 0.7% to 0.85%. The genes are TRBV4-2 and TRBJ1-2; D is possibly TRBD1 (6 bases). The TCR originated in a woman between 65 and 79 years old with acute or convalescent COVID-19. Sequenced input: peripheral blood. The CDR3 loop is CASSQIRDTRGYGYTF. CDR3 DNA sequence: TGTGCCAGCAGCCAGATCCGGGACACTCGAGGGTATGGCTACACCTTC.